This T cell receptor beta chain was identified in a study of shared clonotypes between healthy human individuals. Points on this clone: The antigen is unknown.

CDR3 length: 15 residues. In germline, CDR1 is SGHDT, CDR2 YYEEEE. The ends lost 3 bases at V and 1 base at J; junction bases unmatched: 3. Study-level results: The diversity represented, both genetic and in exposure history, was limited by few donors.

A deep-level run was used for the assay. Method: immunoSEQ multiplex PCR; TCRdb's copy keeps in-frame clones and lacks some. This table holds roughly 700,000 clones, 90% found once. This TCR was recovered from a man younger than 30 in good health. Some clones in this sample may be carry-over from other donors' samples. Sequences were obtained from memory CD8+ T cells from PBMCs. As for subset: CD45RO+ cells pooled with CCR7-negative TemRA cells. This rearrangement joins TRBV5-6 to TRBJ2-2; 7 nucleotides line up with TRBD1. This chain's CDR3 is CASSSGQVNTGELFF. CDR3 bases: TGTGCCAGCAGCTCTGGACAGGTGAACACCGGGGAGCTGTTTTTT.